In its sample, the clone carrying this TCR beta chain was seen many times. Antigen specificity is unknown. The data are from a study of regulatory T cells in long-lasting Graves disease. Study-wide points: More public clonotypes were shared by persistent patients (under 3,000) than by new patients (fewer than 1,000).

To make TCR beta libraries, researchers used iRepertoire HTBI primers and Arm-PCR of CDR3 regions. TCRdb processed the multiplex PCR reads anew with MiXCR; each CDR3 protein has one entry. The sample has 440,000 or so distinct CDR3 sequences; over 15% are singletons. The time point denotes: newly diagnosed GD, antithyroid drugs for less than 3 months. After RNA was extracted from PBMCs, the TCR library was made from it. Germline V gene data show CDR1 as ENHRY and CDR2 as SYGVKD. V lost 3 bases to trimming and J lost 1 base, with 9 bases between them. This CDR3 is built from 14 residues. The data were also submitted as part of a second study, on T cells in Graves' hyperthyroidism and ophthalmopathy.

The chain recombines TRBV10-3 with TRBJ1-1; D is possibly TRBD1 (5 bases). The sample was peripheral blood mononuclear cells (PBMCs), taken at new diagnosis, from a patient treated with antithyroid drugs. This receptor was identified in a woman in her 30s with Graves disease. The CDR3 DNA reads TGTGCCATCAGTGACCAGGGAGCGAACACTGAAGCTTTCTTT. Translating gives CAISDQGANTEAFF.